These 15 T cell receptor beta chains came from one sample sequenced in a study of blood T cell repertoires in COVID-19. The repertoire was sequenced with immunoSEQ multiplex PCR; TCRdb's copy has only in-frame clones and lacks some. The table includes some 290,000 clones, under 90% detected once. Sequenced: peripheral blood. Source of these receptors: a woman aged 55 to 70 with active or convalescent COVID-19.

The CDR3 DNA sequence: TGCAGTGCTAGTGCGGCTAGCGGGGGGGCGAGTGAGCAGTTCTTC. Protein sequence: CSASAASGGASEQFF. This chain connects TRBV20-1 to TRBJ2-1; TRBD2 agrees at 12 bases. CDR3 length: 15 residues. The germline gives CDR1 DFQATT, CDR2 SNEGSKA (reference sequence). Unmatched junction bases numbered 9, after V lost 3 bases and J lost 9 bases.

The chain uses TRBV18 and TRBJ1-2, with 7 bases aligning to TRBD1. V was clipped by 3 bases and J by 2 bases; unmatched bases: 9. The CDR3 extends over 16 amino acids. The germline V gene encodes CDR1 KGHSH and CDR2 LQKENI. The DNA of the CDR3 is TGTGCCAGCTCACCCGACAGGGCGTCATTCAACTATGGCTACACCTTC. Translation gives CASSPDRASFNYGYTF.

The chain recombines TRBV6-5 with TRBJ1-2; D not resolved. CDR1 and CDR2 (germline): MNHEY, SVGAGI. Trimming stripped 2 bases from V and 4 bases from J, with 5 bases between. The CDR3 runs 12 residues. This CDR3 reads CASSYAGYGYTF. CDR3 bases: TGTGCCAGCAGTTACGCGGGCTATGGCTACACCTTC.

Only one count was recorded for this clone. This chain joins TRBV2 and TRBJ1-5, with D possibly matching TRBD1 (5 bases). CDR3 length: 12 amino acids. CDR1 and CDR2 (germline): SNHLY, FYNNEI. Trimming removed 10 bases from V and 4 bases from J, with 11 bases in between. CDR3 in amino acids: CATAGTNQPQHF. The DNA of the CDR3 is TGTGCCACCGCAGGGACTAATCAGCCCCAGCATTTT.

This chain's CDR3 is CASKGGEGSYNEQFF. In DNA, the CDR3 is TGTGCCAGCAAGGGCGGAGAGGGCTCCTACAATGAGCAGTTCTTC. The V and J genes are TRBV6-5 and TRBJ2-1, with D possibly being TRBD2 (5 bases). V lost 7 bases and J lost 0, with 13 bases in between. The CDR3 is made up of 15 amino acids. Germline lookup yields CDR1 MNHEY and CDR2 SVGAGI.

The chain is built from TRBV5-1 and TRBJ1-1; perhaps TRBD1 as D (5 bases). Per the germline V gene, CDR1 is SGHRS and CDR2 is YFSETQ. The CDR3 consists of 11 residues. Between the trimmed V and J ends, which lost 4 bases and 6 bases, there was a span of 7 bases. The CDR3 sequence is CASSGAAEAFF. The CDR3 coding sequence is TGCGCCAGCAGCGGGGCTGCTGAAGCTTTCTTT.

In the case of this clone: This specimen includes other DNA sequences encoding the same CDR3. The V gene is TRBV4-3, the J gene TRBJ1-2; TRBD1 agrees at 7 bases. Germline CDR1 reads LGHNA; CDR2 reads YSLEER. The CDR3 is 15 amino acids. Trimming at V came to 0 bases and at J to 2 bases, leaving 3 bases not matched to a gene. DNA for the CDR3: TGCGCCAGCAGCCAAGATAGAGGGGGCAACTATGGCTACACCTTC. This codes for CASSQDRGGNYGYTF.

The chain employs TRBV14 and TRBJ1-2; perhaps TRBD1 as D (6 bases). Germline assignment: CDR1 SGHDN and CDR2 FVKESK. The CDR3 extends over 15 amino acids. The V and J ends lost 0 bases and 6 bases respectively, with 14 bases between them. This CDR3 is CASSQDGAGAHGYTF. CDR3 bases: TGTGCCAGCAGCCAAGATGGCGCGGGGGCGCATGGCTACACCTTC.

The chain combines TRBV6-5 with TRBJ2-6, with TRBD1 matching 7 bases. Per germline, CDR1 MNHEY and CDR2 SVGAGI. This CDR3 has 15 residues. V lost 6 bases to trimming and J lost 4 bases; unmatched junction nucleotides: 6. The CDR3 DNA follows: TGTGCCAGCAGCGATACAGGGGAAGGGGCCAACGTCCTGACTTTC. It translates to CASSDTGEGANVLTF.

This clone was observed a handful of times. The gene calls are TRBV3-1 (or the pseudogene TRBV3-2) and TRBJ2-3, with TRBD2 matching over 10 bases. The CDR3 is 16 amino acids. The V segment lost 4 bases and the J segment 4 bases; nucleotides outside the gene matches: 8. Germline values: CDR1 LGHDT, CDR2 YNNKEL (reference sequence). In nucleotides, the CDR3 is TGTGCCAGCAGCCCCATTAGCGGGGGGTCAGCAGATACGCAGTATTTT. Translating gives CASSPISGGSADTQYF.

The chain links TRBV29-1 to TRBJ2-2; D might be TRBD2 (7 bases). CDR3 length: 15 amino acids. Germline V lookup: CDR1 SQVTM, CDR2 ANQGSEA. Trimming shortened V by 2 bases and J by 7 bases, and 17 bases separated the two germline ends. For the CDR3, the DNA is TGCAGCGTTGAATCGGCGGGGGCCTTTGACGGGGAGCTGTTTTTT. Protein: CSVESAGAFDGELFF.

The rearrangement links TRBV7-9 to TRBJ1-1; 8 positions agree with TRBD1. Germline V gene data show CDR1 as SEHNR and CDR2 as FQNEAQ (reference sequence). V was clipped by 3 bases and J by 5 bases; unmatched bases: 2. The CDR3 is 13 residues long. The CDR3 sequence: CASSFRGLTEAFF. The CDR3, as DNA: TGTGCCAGCAGCTTCAGGGGGCTTACTGAAGCTTTCTTT.

CDR3 loop: CASSLVGVQGGYEQYF. CDR3 DNA: TGTGCCAGCAGCTTAGTAGGGGTACAGGGTGGGTACGAGCAGTACTTC. The chain joins TRBV11-2 to TRBJ2-7; TRBD1 is a possible D gene (6 bases). The CDR3 runs 16 residues. Germline values: CDR1 SGHAT, CDR2 FQNNGV. V was clipped by 1 base and J by 4 bases, with 17 bases between them. Based on the CDR3 plus reference TRBV11-2 and TRBJ2-7, the full variable domain is EAGVAQSPRYKIIEKRQSVAFWCNPISGHATLYWYQQILGQGPKLLIQFQNNGVVDDSQLPKDRFSAERLKGVDSTLKIQPAKLEDSAVYLCASSLVGVQGGYEQYFGPGTRLTVT.

The chain is built from TRBV6-1 and TRBJ2-5; a possible D gene is TRBD2 (6 bases). This CDR3 is 13 amino acids long. The V and J ends lost 3 bases and 5 bases respectively, with 10 bases between them. CDR1 is MNHNS, CDR2 SASEGT, per germline. CDR3 loop: CASSDRGSETQYF. CDR3 nucleotide sequence: TGTGCCAGCAGTGATCGGGGGTCGGAGACCCAGTACTTC.

The chain combines TRBV10-3 with TRBJ1-2, with a weak D call TRBD1 (5 bases). V dropped 7 bases and J dropped 7 bases, with 19 bases sitting between them. The germline V gene has CDR1 ENHRY and CDR2 SYGVKD. This CDR3 spans 14 amino acids. CDR3 nucleotides: TGTGCCATCACCAAGTCAGGGAAGGAATCTGGCTACACCTTC. Protein: CAITKSGKESGYTF.